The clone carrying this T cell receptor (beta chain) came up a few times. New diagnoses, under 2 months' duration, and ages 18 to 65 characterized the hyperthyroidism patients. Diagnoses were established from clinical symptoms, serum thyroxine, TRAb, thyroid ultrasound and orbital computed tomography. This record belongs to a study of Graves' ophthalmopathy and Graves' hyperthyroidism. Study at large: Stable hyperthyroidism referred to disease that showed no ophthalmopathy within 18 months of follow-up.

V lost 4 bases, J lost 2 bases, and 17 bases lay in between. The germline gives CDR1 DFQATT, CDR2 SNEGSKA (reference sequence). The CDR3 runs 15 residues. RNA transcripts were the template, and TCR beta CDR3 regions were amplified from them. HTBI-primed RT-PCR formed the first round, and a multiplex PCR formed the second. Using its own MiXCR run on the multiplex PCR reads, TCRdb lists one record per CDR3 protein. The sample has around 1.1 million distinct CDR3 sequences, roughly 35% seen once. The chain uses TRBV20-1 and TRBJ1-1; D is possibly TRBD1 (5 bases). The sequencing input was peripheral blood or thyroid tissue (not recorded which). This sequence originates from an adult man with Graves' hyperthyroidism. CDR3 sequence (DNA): TGCAGTGCTACTAGCGGCGGGGCCGCTAACACTGAAGCTTTCTTT. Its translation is CSATSGGAANTEAFF.